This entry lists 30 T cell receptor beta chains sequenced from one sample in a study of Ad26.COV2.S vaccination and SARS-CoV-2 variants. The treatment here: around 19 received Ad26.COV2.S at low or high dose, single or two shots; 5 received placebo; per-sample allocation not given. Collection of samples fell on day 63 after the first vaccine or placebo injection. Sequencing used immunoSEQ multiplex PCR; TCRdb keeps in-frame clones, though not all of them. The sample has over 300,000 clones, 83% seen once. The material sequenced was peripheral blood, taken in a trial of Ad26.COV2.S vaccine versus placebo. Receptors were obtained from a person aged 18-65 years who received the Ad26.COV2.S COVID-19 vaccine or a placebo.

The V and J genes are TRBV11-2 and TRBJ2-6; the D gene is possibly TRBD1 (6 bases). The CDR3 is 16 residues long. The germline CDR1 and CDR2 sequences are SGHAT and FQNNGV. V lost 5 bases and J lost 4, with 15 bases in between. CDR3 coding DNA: TGTGCCAGCAGCGCCGAAACAGGGACGGGGGCCAACGTCCTGACTTTC. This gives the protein CASSAETGTGANVLTF.

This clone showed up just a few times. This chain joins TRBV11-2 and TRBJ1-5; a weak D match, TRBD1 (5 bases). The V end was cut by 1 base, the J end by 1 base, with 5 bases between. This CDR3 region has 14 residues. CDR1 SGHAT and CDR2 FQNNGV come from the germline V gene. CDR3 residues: CASSLGGSNQPQHF. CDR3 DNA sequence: TGTGCCAGCAGCTTAGGGGGGAGCAATCAGCCCCAGCATTTT.

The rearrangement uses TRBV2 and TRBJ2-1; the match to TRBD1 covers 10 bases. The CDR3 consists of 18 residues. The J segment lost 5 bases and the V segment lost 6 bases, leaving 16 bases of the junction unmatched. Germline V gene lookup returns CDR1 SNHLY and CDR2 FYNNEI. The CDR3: CASRWTGGVLADHNEQFF. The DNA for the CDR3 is TGTGCCAGCAGATGGACAGGGGGGGTACTAGCGGACCACAATGAGCAGTTCTTC.

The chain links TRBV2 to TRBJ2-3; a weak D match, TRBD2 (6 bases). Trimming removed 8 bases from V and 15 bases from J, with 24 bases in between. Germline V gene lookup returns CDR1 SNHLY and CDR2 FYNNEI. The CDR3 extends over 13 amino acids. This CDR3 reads CASFRQPGGSQYF. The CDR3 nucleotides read TGTGCCAGCTTCAGGCAGCCTGGGGGGTCTCAATATTTT.

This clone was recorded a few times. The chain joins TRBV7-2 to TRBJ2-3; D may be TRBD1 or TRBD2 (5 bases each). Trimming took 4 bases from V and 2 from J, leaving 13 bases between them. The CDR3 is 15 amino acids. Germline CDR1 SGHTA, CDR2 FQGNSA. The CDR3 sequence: CASSSGTFNTDTQYF. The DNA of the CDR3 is TGTGCCAGCAGCTCCGGGACCTTTAACACAGATACGCAGTATTTT.

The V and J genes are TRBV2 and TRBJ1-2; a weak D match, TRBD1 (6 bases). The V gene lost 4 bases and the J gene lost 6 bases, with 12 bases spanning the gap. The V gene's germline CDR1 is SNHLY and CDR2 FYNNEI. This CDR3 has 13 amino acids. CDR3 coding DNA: TGTGCCAGCAGTGTTACAGGGACGGATGGCTACACCTTC. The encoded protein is CASSVTGTDGYTF.

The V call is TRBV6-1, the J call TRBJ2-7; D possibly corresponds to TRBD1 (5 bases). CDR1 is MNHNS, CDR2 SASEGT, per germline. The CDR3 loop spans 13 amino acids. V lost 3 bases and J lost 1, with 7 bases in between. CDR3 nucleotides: TGTGCCAGCAGTGAGACAGTTTCCTACGAGCAGTACTTC. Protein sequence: CASSETVSYEQYF.

The CDR3 here is CASSPAPGTGGTGELFF. The CDR3, as DNA: TGCGCCAGCAGTCCCGCACCTGGGACAGGGGGGACCGGGGAGCTGTTTTTT. The chain employs TRBV5-1 and TRBJ2-2; 11 positions agree with TRBD1. Per the germline V gene, CDR1 is SGHRS and CDR2 is YFSETQ. CDR3 length: 17 residues. V shed 5 bases, J shed 5 bases, and the junction held 11 bases outside the gene matches.

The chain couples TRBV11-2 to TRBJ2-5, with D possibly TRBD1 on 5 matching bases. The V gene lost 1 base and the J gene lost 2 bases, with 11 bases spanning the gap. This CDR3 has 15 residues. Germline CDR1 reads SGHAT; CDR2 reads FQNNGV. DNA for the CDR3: TGTGCCAGCAGCTTAGGAGAAGGGGTACAAGAGACCCAGTACTTC. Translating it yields CASSLGEGVQETQYF. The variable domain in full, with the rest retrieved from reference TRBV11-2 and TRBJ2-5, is EAGVAQSPRYKIIEKRQSVAFWCNPISGHATLYWYQQILGQGPKLLIQFQNNGVVDDSQLPKDRFSAERLKGVDSTLKIQPAKLEDSAVYLCASSLGEGVQETQYFGPGTRLLVL.

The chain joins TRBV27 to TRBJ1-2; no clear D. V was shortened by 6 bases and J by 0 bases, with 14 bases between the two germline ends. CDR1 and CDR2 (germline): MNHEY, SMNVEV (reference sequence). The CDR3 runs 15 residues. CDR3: CASSFRGLTNYGYTF. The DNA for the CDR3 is TGTGCCAGCAGCTTCCGGGGATTAACTAACTATGGCTACACCTTC.

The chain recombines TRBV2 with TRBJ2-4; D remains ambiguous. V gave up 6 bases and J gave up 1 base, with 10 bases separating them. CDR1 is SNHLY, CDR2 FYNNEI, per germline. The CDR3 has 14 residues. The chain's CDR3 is CASRLDSAKNIQYF. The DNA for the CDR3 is TGTGCCAGCAGATTAGACTCGGCCAAAAACATTCAGTACTTC.

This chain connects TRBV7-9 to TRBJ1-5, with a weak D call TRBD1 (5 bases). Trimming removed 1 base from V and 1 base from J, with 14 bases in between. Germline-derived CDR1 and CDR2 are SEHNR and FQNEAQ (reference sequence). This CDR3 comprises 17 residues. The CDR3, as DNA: TGTGCCAGCAGCTTAGGGGTCGGGGGGGTGAGCAATCAGCCCCAGCATTTT. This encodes CASSLGVGGVSNQPQHF. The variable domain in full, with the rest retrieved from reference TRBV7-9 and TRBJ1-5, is DTGVSQNPRHKITKRGQNVTFRCDPISEHNRLYWYRQTLGQGPEFLTYFQNEAQLEKSRLLSDRFSAERPKGSFSTLEIQRTEQGDSAMYLCASSLGVGGVSNQPQHFGDGTRLSIL.

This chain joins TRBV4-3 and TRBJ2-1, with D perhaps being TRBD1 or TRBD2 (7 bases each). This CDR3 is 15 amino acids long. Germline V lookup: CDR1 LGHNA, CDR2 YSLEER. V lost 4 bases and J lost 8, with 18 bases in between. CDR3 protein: CASSLRQGGDDEQFF. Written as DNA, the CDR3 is TGCGCCAGCAGCCTAAGACAGGGAGGGGACGATGAGCAGTTCTTC.

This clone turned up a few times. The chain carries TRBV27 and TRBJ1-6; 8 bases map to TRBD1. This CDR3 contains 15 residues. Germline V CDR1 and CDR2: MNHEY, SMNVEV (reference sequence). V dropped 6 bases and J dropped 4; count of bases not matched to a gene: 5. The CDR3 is CASRPGGGYNSPLHF. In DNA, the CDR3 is TGTGCCAGCAGACCAGGGGGCGGGTATAATTCACCCCTCCACTTT.

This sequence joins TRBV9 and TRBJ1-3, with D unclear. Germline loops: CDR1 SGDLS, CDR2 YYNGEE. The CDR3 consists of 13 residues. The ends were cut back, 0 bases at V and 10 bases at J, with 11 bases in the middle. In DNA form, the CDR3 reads TGTGCCAGCAGCGTAGGGGTGGAAGAAACCATATATTTT. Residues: CASSVGVEETIYF.

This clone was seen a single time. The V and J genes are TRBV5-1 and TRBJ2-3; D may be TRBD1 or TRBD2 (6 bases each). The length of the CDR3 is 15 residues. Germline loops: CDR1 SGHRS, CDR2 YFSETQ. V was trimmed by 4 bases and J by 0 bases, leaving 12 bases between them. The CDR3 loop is CASSIRGPSTDTQYF. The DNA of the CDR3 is TGCGCCAGCAGCATTCGGGGGCCTAGCACAGATACGCAGTATTTT. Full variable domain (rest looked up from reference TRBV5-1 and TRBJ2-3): KAGVTQTPRYLIKTRGQQVTLSCSPISGHRSVSWYQQTPGQGLQFLFEYFSETQRNKGNFPGRFSGRQFSNSRSEMNVSTLELGDSALYLCASSIRGPSTDTQYFGPGTRLTVL.

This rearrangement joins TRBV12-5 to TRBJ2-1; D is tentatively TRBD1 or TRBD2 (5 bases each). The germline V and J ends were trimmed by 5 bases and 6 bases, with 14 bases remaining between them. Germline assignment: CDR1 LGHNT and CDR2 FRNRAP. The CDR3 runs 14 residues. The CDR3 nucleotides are TGTGCTAGTGGTCCACTGGGGGAAACCAATGAGCAGTTCTTC. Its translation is CASGPLGETNEQFF.

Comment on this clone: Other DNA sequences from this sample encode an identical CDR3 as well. The CDR3 region has the DNA TGCGCCAGCAGCCGGGACAGCTCTGGAAACACCATATATTTT. This codes for CASSRDSSGNTIYF. The rearrangement joins TRBV5-1 to TRBJ1-3; the match to TRBD1 covers 7 bases. Germline V CDR1 and CDR2: SGHRS, YFSETQ. The CDR3 has 14 amino acids. Trimming cost V 4 bases and J 0 bases; bases outside gene matches: 1.

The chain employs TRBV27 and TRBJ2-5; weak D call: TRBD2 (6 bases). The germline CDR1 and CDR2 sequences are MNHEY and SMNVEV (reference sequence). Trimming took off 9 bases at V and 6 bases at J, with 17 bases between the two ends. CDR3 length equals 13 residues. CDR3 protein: CASAAGFLKTQYF. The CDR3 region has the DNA TGTGCCAGTGCGGCGGGGTTCCTAAAGACCCAGTACTTC.

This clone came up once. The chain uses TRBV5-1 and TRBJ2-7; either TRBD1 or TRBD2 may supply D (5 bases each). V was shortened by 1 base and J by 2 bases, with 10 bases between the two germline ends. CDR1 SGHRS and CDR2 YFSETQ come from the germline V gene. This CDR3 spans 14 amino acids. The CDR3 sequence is CASSLWGPTYEQYF. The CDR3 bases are TGCGCCAGCAGCTTGTGGGGACCGACCTACGAGCAGTACTTC.

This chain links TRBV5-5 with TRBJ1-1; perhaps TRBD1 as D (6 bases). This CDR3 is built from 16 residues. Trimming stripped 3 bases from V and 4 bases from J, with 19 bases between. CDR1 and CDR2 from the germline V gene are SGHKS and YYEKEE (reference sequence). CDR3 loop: CASSSLGRGGGTEAFF. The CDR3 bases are TGTGCCAGCAGCTCTCTTGGTAGGGGGGGAGGCACTGAAGCTTTCTTT.

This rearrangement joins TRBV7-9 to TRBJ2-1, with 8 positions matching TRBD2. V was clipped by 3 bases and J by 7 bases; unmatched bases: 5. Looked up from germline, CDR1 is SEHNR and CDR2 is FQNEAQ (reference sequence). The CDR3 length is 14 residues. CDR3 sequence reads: CASSLPSGRNEQFF. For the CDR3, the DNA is TGTGCCAGCAGCTTGCCTAGCGGGCGGAATGAGCAGTTCTTC.

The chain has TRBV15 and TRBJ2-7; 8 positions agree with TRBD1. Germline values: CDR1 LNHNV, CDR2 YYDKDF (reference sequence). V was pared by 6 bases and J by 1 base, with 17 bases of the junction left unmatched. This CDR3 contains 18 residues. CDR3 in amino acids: CATSIPKSRDRRSYEQYF. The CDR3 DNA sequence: TGTGCCACCAGTATCCCTAAGAGCCGGGACAGGCGATCCTACGAGCAGTACTTC.

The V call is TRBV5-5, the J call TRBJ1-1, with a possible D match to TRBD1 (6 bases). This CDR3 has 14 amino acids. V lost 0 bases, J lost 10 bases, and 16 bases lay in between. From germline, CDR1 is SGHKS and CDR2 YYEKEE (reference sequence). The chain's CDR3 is CASSLVSGAVSAFF. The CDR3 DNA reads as TGTGCCAGCAGCTTGGTCTCAGGGGCCGTTTCAGCTTTCTTT.

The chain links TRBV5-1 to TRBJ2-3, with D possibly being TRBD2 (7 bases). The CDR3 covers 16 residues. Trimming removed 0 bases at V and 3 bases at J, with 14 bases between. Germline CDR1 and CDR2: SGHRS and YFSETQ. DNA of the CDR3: TGCGCCAGCAGCTTGGGCGGCGGGGGCGGGACAGATACGCAGTATTTT. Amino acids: CASSLGGGGGTDTQYF.

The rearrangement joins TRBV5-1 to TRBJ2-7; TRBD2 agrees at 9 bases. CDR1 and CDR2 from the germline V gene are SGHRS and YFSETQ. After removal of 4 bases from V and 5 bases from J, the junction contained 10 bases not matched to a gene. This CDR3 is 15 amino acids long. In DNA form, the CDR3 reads TGCGCCAGCAGCGGGGGAGCGGGAGGCCCCCACGAGCAGTACTTC. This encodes CASSGGAGGPHEQYF.

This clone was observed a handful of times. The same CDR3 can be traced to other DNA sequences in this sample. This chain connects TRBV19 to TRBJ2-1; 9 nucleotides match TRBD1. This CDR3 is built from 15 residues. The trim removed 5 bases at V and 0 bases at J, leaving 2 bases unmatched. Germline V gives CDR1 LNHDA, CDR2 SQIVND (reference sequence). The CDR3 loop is CASSGQGSSYNEQFF. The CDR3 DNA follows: TGTGCCAGTAGTGGACAGGGGAGCTCCTACAATGAGCAGTTCTTC.

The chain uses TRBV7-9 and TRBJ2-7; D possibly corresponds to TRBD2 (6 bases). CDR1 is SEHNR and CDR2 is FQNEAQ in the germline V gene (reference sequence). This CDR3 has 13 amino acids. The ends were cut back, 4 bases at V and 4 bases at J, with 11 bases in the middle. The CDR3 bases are TGTGCCAGCAGCTCCAACCGGGGGTACGAGCAGTACTTC. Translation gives CASSSNRGYEQYF. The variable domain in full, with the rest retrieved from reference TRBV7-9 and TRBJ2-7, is DTGVSQNPRHKITKRGQNVTFRCDPISEHNRLYWYRQTLGQGPEFLTYFQNEAQLEKSRLLSDRFSAERPKGSFSTLEIQRTEQGDSAMYLCASSSNRGYEQYFGPGTRLTVT.

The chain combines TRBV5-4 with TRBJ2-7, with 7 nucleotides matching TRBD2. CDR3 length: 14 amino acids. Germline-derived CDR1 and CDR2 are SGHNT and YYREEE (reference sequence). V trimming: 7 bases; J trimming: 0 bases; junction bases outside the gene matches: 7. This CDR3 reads CASGTSASSYEQYF. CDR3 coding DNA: TGTGCCAGCGGTACTAGCGCCTCCTCCTACGAGCAGTACTTC.

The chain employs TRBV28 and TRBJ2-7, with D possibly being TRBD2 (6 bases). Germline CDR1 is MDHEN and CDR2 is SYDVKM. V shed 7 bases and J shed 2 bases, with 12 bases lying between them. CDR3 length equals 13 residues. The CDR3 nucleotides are TGTGCCAGCACTACTCCGGGGGCCTACGAGCAGTACTTC. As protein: CASTTPGAYEQYF.